The sequence of this T cell receptor beta chain was determined in a study of blood T cell repertoires in COVID-19. Turning to the study itself: COVID-19 samples from acute and convalescent phases originated in the United States, Italy and Spain. The analysed material was cDNA or gDNA that came from T cells, B-cell-depleted T cells, or PBMCs.

V dropped 2 bases and J dropped 8 bases, with 16 bases sitting between them. CDR1 and CDR2 (germline): SGDLS, YYNGEE. This CDR3 contains 14 residues. This clone was recorded many times. TCRdb keeps only in-frame clones here, not all; method: immunoSEQ multiplex PCR. Here the sample spans roughly 220,000 clones, 86% being singletons. This TCR was sampled from a man younger than 45 who had recovered from COVID-19. This chain connects TRBV9 to TRBJ1-2, with TRBD1 as a possible D gene (5 bases). Material: peripheral blood. CDR3 residues: CASSVDSGVRGYTF. The CDR3 nucleotides read TGTGCCAGCAGCGTCGACTCGGGGGTGCGAGGCTACACCTTC.